This entry features one TCR beta chain sequence. It has no known antigen specificity. Base qualities are not recorded, but no much larger clone differs from it by a single base. Library generation was performed with the immunoSEQ multiplex PCR assay. The multiplex PCR relied on a mix of 60 forward primers for TCR Vbeta segments and 13 reverse primers for TCR Jbeta segments. The CDR3 region of rearranged TCR beta genes was amplified from genomic DNA by a multiplex PCR assay. The amplified TCR beta libraries were sequenced on the Illumina HiSeq System as 87-base-pair reads. In the source study's methods: In a later analysis, approximately 74 million unique TCR beta chains were counted across the approximately 640 repertoires, and around 10 million of these chains were shared by at least two donors. Raw reads were error-corrected and collapsed into unique sequences with a nearest-neighbor algorithm that merged closely related sequences to remove PCR and sequencing errors. CDR3 sequences were aligned to IMGT reference sequences to assign V, D and J gene segments. Each retained sequence needed at least a six-nucleotide match to both a V gene segment and a J gene segment. Rearrangements were called productive when the CDR3 lacked stop codons and stayed in frame with V and J; all others were non-productive. Following IMGT convention, CDR3 was defined as the stretch from the second conserved V-encoded cysteine up to the conserved J-encoded phenylalanine. In an earlier analysis of 550 to 650 of the donors, sequences lacking an unambiguous match to a single V gene segment were excluded. In an earlier analysis of a few hundred of the donors, V segments were called functional above 56.7% productive rearrangements and were called segregating when the between-donor standard deviation exceeded 5%. A statistical classification framework was built for diagnosing cytomegalovirus status from the catalog of TCR beta chain sequences. In a later analysis, TCR nucleotide sequences were compared against IMGT/GENE-DB human TR gene sequences so that V and J genes could be assigned. In a later analysis, CDR3 sequences and most-parsimonious VDJ recombination scenarios were assigned using the TCRdist pipeline. In a later analysis, each TCR beta chain was defined by its CDR3 amino acid sequence together with its V-gene family, and reads lacking a unique V-gene family were excluded. In a later analysis, approximately 640 highly shared, low-generation-probability nucleotide sequences were removed to address suspected cross-contamination and a sequencing artifact. For each public chain, a later analysis derived a clonal expansion index from normalized ranks of inferred template counts within each repertoire. A later analysis computed generation probabilities with a VDJ recombination model fitted to out-of-frame rearrangements, and checked the results against IGoR. A later analysis scored TCR-TCR, TCR-HLA and TCR-CMV co-occurrence with hypergeometric tests, applying a repertoire-size bias correction to TCR pairs. To estimate false discovery rates, a later analysis permuted the HLA or CMV assignments 20 times. A later analysis grouped co-occurring TCRs with DBSCAN, adding TCRdist sequence similarity when clustering within HLA-allele-positive subsets. Repertoires with fewer than 30,000 or more than 120,000 public chains were left out of co-occurrence clustering, as were about 5 repertoires with anomalous nucleotide sharing. Entries here come from immuneACCESS through TCRdb and include only in-frame sequences with V and J called. Some clones fail to appear in such tables; in the studies checked, an unresolved V gene covers under half of the shortfall, and the cause of the remainder is unknown. V, J and clone size are those of that table, while D and trimming were read from the DNA. Across this sample there are around 89,000 clones, with 81% seen only once. The ten biggest clones cover approximately 1.2% of the sample.

In total, roughly 670 healthy bone marrow donors made up the cohort. All cohort members were sampled while nominally healthy, although unrecorded immune exposures were likely present. The donor tested CMV seropositive and was one of the 289 seropositive cohort members. Every donor gave a peripheral blood sample, and the peripheral blood mononuclear cells from that sample were used for TCR beta sequencing. Genomic DNA was extracted from the blood cell samples with the Qiagen DNeasy Blood Extraction Kit. This sample is part of a study of cytomegalovirus exposure and HLA in healthy donors (dated by TCRdb to about 2017). Some background on the complete study: According to an earlier analysis of around 600 of the donors, some 180 million T cells yielded 90 million to 140 million unique TCR beta sequences and around 300 Gb of sequence data. About five DR-DQ haplotypes were handled as single units for association and clustering because linkage in the cohort was strong. A later analysis re-examined previously published TCR beta repertoires from more than 650 donors and added high-resolution HLA genotyping to investigate patterns of TCR occurrence. An early release that covered more than 550 HLA-typed donors contained 300 to 350 gigabases of sequencing data and around 85 million unique TCR sequences. In an earlier analysis of 550 to 700 of the donors, high-throughput TCR beta sequencing was used to judge whether each TCR beta V gene segment behaved as functional or pseudogenic. Rather than drawing on any new phenotypic data, the later analysis identified candidate immune exposures from TCR beta sequences and the way those sequences occurred across donors. Using immunosequencing, the study profiled T cell repertoires from about 610 subjects and related those repertoires to cytomegalovirus serostatus. The number of donors typed differed by locus, with roughly 620-630 for A, B, C, DRB1 and DQB1, 522 for DQA1, under 610 for DPA1, and approximately 470 for DPB1. In addition to the first cohort of roughly 700 subjects, a separate validation cohort of 130 or so different subjects was used. On average, around 230,000 unique TCR beta nucleotide sequences were sequenced per donor among 350 to 400 genotyped donors of the cohort, with around 19% of those sequences being non-productive. All discovery cohort repertoires had been generated on a single sequencing platform. To predict cytomegalovirus infection status, the study combined high-throughput TCR immunosequencing, statistical association of individual TCRs with disease status, and machine learning. The study aimed to test whether signatures of past pathogen exposure could be identified by cataloging public T cell receptors. Among the roughly 430 genotyped donors, around 81% belonged to the genetic ancestry cluster associated with self-reported Caucasian donors. HLA typing included class I and class II loci at four-digit resolution. A later genetic analysis used genome-wide SNP genotypes for about 65% of the 666 donors, treating that subset as a discovery cohort. Donor age, sex, ethnicity and CMV serostatus were compiled together with the repertoire data. Broad study findings and their caveats: Linkage disequilibrium might explain the correlated functional status among segregating V segments, but an unknown experimental factor could not be excluded. A further reported finding was that TCR beta sequences accurately predicted the HLA-A and HLA-B alleles for most subjects in the first cohort. A later analysis found that HLA-associated TCR beta chains were more clonally expanded and had lower generation probabilities than equally common non-associated chains. The authors suggested that the approach could potentially be extended to other disease states and immunological phenotypes. Because HLA typing was unavailable for some donors at each locus, only the typed subset was used in association tests. In a later analysis, the rate of TCR association differed among HLA loci, with DRB1 alleles having the most associated TCRs and HLA-C alleles having the fewest. The classifier was reported to diagnose cytomegalovirus status with high specificity and sensitivity in both the original cohort and the validation cohort. In vitro tests confirmed that a few of the cytomegalovirus-associated TCR beta chains recognize cytomegalovirus antigens. V-gene and J-gene trimming of TCR beta chains was associated with a missense DCLRE1C variant in a later genetic analysis, and the association was replicated in an independent cohort. Only TCR beta chains were sequenced in this cohort, and the absence of alpha or paired-chain data limited detectable features. The study listed 150 to 200 TCR beta chains as associated with cytomegalovirus. Most TCR sequences were observed very rarely across donors, whereas some public TCRs were present in many individuals. A later analysis found that most CMV-associated TCR beta chains appeared HLA-restricted, with HLA associations seemingly driven largely by CMV exposure. CMV serostatus was the only immune exposure information available for the cohort. When HLA alleles, especially DR and DQ, strongly co-occurred, TCR associations were difficult to assign to individual alleles. A cluster of highly shared sequence variants was judged likely to represent a technical artifact of the sequencing pipeline. In an earlier analysis of roughly 560 of the donors, most TCR beta V segments were observed in productive rearrangements about 90% or about 30% of the time, broadly matching IMGT annotations. Because counts were too low, under 20 rarely observed V segments, including chromosome 9 orphons, were left out of the earlier analysis of about 620 of the donors. According to a later analysis, parvovirus B19, influenza, CMV and Epstein-Barr virus appeared linked to several top co-occurrence clusters. Specific HLA alleles were associated with 15,000 to 20,000 TCR beta sequences at a false discovery rate of 0.05 in a later analysis. According to a later genetic analysis, donors in an Asian-associated ancestry cluster had fewer N-insertions in productive TCRs than the roughly 700-donor mean. Sequencing depth was assumed to be roughly uniform across donors in the presence/absence analyses, though that assumption may not hold. Because the 87-base-pair reads could not distinguish some IMGT-functional V segments, including TRBV6-2 and TRBV6-3, those segments were excluded.

V loses 4 bases, J loses 6 bases, and the germline ends lie 5 bases apart. Its CDR3 holds 11 amino acids, cysteine through phenylalanine. Only CDR3 DNA remains: 33 bases, in frame from the first base. CDR1 and CDR2 were assigned from the germline V gene (reference sequence) as LNHDA and SQIVND. The chain was built from TRBV19 and TRBJ2-3; no D gene can be assigned with confidence. The TCR originated in a girl aged 2-10 years in good health and CMV-seropositive. The specimen was PBMCs. The CDR3 protein is CASSTLDTQYF. The base sequence is TGTGCCAGTAGTACCTTGGATACGCAGTATTTT.